This T cell receptor beta chain comes out of a study of blood T cell repertoires in COVID-19. With 6 bases removed from V and 5 bases from J, the gap between germline ends came to 23 bases. The germline CDR1 and CDR2 sequences are KGHSH and LQKENI. The CDR3 loop spans 17 amino acids. Profiled with immunoSEQ multiplex PCR; TCRdb holds only in-frame clones, not every one. The sample holds tens of thousands of clones, 90% to 95% seen once. The clonotype comes from a human donor in a cohort sampled during active COVID-19. Sequenced sample: peripheral blood. The chain employs TRBV18 and TRBJ2-1; D perhaps matches TRBD2 (6 bases). CDR3 loop: CASSSIMRPSDHNEQFF. The CDR3 bases are TGTGCCAGCTCTTCCATAATGCGACCTAGCGACCACAATGAGCAGTTCTTC.